This T cell receptor beta chain was recovered during a study of cytomegalovirus exposure and HLA in healthy donors. This CDR3 contains 13 residues. Trimming pared 1 base from V and 3 bases from J, leaving 5 bases between. In germline, CDR1 is MGHRA, CDR2 YSYEKL. Study-wide results and limits: An analysis that was carried out later associated some 17,000 TCR beta sequences with HLA alleles at 0.05 false discovery rate.

With respect to this clone: The target antigen is unknown.

This PCR relied on a set of 60 Vbeta primers and 13 Jbeta primers. In the original analysis: A later analysis counted 65 million to 80 million unique TCR beta chains, around 10 million shared. Method: immunoSEQ multiplex PCR; TCRdb's copy keeps in-frame clones and lacks some. Clone size and V and J calls were adopted from that table, with D and trimming inferred from the DNA. The data contain under 150,000 clones, 60% to 85% of them singletons. This chain joins TRBV4-1 and TRBJ2-3, with D perhaps matching TRBD2 (5 bases). Material: PBMCs. The TCR originated in a man in his late teens or twenties in good health and CMV-seronegative. CDR3 sequence (DNA): TGCGCCAGCAGCCAAGGGAGGACAGATACGCAGTATTTT. It is translated as CASSQGRTDTQYF.